This T cell receptor beta chain is drawn from a study of blood T cells in healthy people across ages. The wider study: Capture via template switching afforded approximately one barcoded beta molecule per two T cells.

Note on this clonotype: Antigen unknown.

The germline gives CDR1 MDHEN, CDR2 SYDVKM. V lost 5 bases and J lost 3; bases outside the gene matches: 8. This CDR3 is 15 amino acids long. General study findings and limits: A strong correlation between TCR beta diversity and naive T cell percentage was seen. Versus aged donors, long-lived donors had higher diversity and more naive CD4+ cells.

Using a J-beta primer mix together with a sample-barcoded 5' primer, a second PCR was run for about 6 to 11 cycles. TCRdb independently ran MiXCR on the 5' RACE reads; one entry per CDR3 protein. The table lists about 720,000 distinct CDR3 sequences, 22% of them singletons. Material: blood. The sequence was obtained from a man between 65 and 85 years old in good health. The chain recombines TRBV28 with TRBJ2-7; 9 bases align to TRBD1. CDR3 amino acids: CASSPRDRVVYEQYF. The CDR3 DNA is TGTGCCAGCAGTCCCCGGGACAGGGTTGTCTACGAGCAGTACTTC.